This TCR beta chain was documented in a study of OX40 agonist ivuxolimab in advanced cancers. The germline CDR1 and CDR2 sequences are LNHNV and YYDKDF (reference sequence). Trimming removed 3 bases from V and 5 bases from J; junction bases left unmatched: 10. This CDR3 is built from 15 residues. The repertoire was sequenced with immunoSEQ multiplex PCR; TCRdb's copy has only in-frame clones and lacks some. Altogether approximately 63,000 clones are present, 85% to 90% being singletons, with the ten largest covering about 6.5%. Sequencing was performed on CD4+ or CD8+ T cells sorted from blood, taken in a trial of the OX40 agonist ivuxolimab. This TCR was sampled from an adult with an advanced solid tumor such as melanoma, head and neck, liver or kidney cancer. The V gene is TRBV15, the J gene TRBJ2-7; 7 bases agree with TRBD1. The CDR3 is CATSRRPDRTNEQYF. The CDR3, as DNA: TGTGCCACCAGCAGGCGTCCGGACAGGACCAACGAGCAGTACTTC.